Below, one T cell receptor beta chain is given with its context. Antigen: not known. It may be a read error: a sequence one base away is much more abundant. The library targeted TCRbeta and was prepared with unique molecular identifiers. TCRdb used MiXCR to reprocess the PCR reads, holding one entry per CDR3 protein. The sample carries some 180,000 distinct CDR3 sequences, about 6.6% recorded once. The sample belongs to a study of T-cell reconstitution after alpha-beta-depleted transplantation in children. Study conclusions and caveats: Alpha-beta T cells present about two months after transplant were reported to originate from several hundred expanded graft clones. The study traced high day-60 TCRbeta diversity in some patients to surviving recipient T cells and thymic progenitors. Among T cells one year after transplant, newly produced cells accounted for most counts and diversity.

Trimming took 5 bases from V and 5 from J, leaving 18 bases between them. CDR1 and CDR2 (germline): SGHTA, FQGNSA. This CDR3 has 16 amino acids. This specimen was PBMCs, taken before TCRalphabeta/CD19-depleted stem cell transplant. The TCR was taken from a boy aged 2 to 10 with acute lymphoblastic leukemia, due to receive a stem cell transplant. J is TRBJ2-2 and V is TRBV7-2, with a tentative D call TRBD2 (6 bases). CDR3 amino acids: CASSHPRGLPTGELFF. The CDR3 DNA reads as TGTGCCAGCAGCCACCCTCGCGGACTACCGACCGGGGAGCTGTTTTTT.